This T cell receptor beta chain was found in a study of blood T cell repertoires in COVID-19. Study as a whole: Both acute and convalescent COVID-19 samples were obtained from the United States, Italy and Spain.

TCRdb's copy holds only in-frame clones and misses some; the assay was immunoSEQ multiplex PCR. The profile shows 200,000 to 300,000 clones, 85% to 90% of them singletons. This CDR3 is built from 18 residues. Losses at the gene ends were 4 bases for V and 5 bases for J; bases not matched to a gene: 11. Germline values: CDR1 SGHDN, CDR2 FVKESK. The chain recombines TRBV14 with TRBJ2-1; 13 nucleotides agree with TRBD2. The sample taken for sequencing was peripheral blood. This sequence originates from a woman aged 40 to 49 who had recovered from COVID-19. Here the CDR3 DNA reads TGTGCCAGCAGCCGACCACCCGGACTAGCGGGGGCCAACAATGAGCAGTTCTTC. Amino acids: CASSRPPGLAGANNEQFF.